This T cell receptor (beta chain) was observed in a study of blood T cells in healthy people across ages (dated by TCRdb to about 2015). At the level of the whole study: Template switching captured roughly one uniquely barcoded TCR beta cDNA molecule per two T cells in model experiments. The study measured age-related changes in TCR beta repertoire diversity using deep sequencing normalized with unique cDNA molecular identifiers. Donors were grouped into four age groups: young (average 16 years), middle-aged (about 38), aged (over 55) and long-lived (82). To avoid experimental bias, donors of different ages were distributed randomly across sequencing lanes. The study analyzed two additional independent replicas of 1 million unique cDNA reads from the same blood draw for two donors, one aged 18 to 30 and one aged 80 or older. Broader findings and caveats from the paper: As age increased, observed TCR beta diversity per million T cells dropped in a roughly linear way, and a significant reduction was already evident by age 40. Estimates of total diversity based on one million sequenced T cells were regarded as lower bounds and as underestimates. Conclusive comparison of naive and antigen-experienced compartments was prevented by the profiling of bulk unsorted PBMCs. A strong correlation was found between observed TCR beta diversity and the percentage of naive T cells measured by flow cytometry. Compared with the aged group, the long-lived group had more naive CD4+ T cells, fewer expanded clones and increased TCR diversity, a pattern suggesting age selection. Because donor CMV infection status was unknown, age-related changes in expanded clonotypes were potentially confounded.

Library prep was done by 5' RACE. The run used an Illumina HiSeq 2500. A second PCR of roughly 6 to 12 cycles was performed with a sample-barcoded 5' primer and a J-beta primer mix. Each TCR beta cDNA molecule received a unique molecular identifier from a template-switch 5' adaptor carrying 12 random nucleotides. Each sample yielded at least 3 million CDR3-containing paired-end reads. All of the RNA was converted into first-strand cDNA using the Mint cDNA synthesis kit, with a TRBC-specific oligonucleotide serving as the primer. All cDNA was treated with uracil-DNA glycosylase and then went through a first 18-cycle PCR with the universal primers M1SS and BC2_uni_R. The authors' pipeline ran thus. Normalization of each sample was performed by random selection of 1 million high-quality reads, each carrying a distinct molecular identifier. Reads sharing molecular identifiers were discarded rather than binned into consensus sequences. MiTCR, with a Q25 quality threshold and the strictest error-elimination algorithm, was used for CDR3 identification, clonotype clustering and error correction. A nonparametric unseen species model with Euler transformation was used to estimate lower-bound total TCR beta diversity. The public reads were quality trimmed at Q25 with fastp and then assembled into clones with MiXCR by TCRdb, keeping productive beta chains. Here each entry gathers all rows of one CDR3 protein and keeps the most common genes and DNA. What appears here as the V and J calls and clone size reflects TCRdb's work, not the paper's. This sample holds over 1,500,000 distinct CDR3 sequences; 40% to 55% were observed only once. Jointly, the top ten make up approximately 2% of the sample.

The germline V gene sets CDR1 to LGHNA and CDR2 to YNFKEQ. Trimming takes 1 base from V and 9 bases from J, and the germline ends sit 19 bases apart. From its cysteine to its phenylalanine, the CDR3 spans 16 amino acids. Of the read, only the CDR3 DNA is kept; its 48 bases are in frame from base 1. Systemically healthy Caucasian individuals from Russia, 39 in total and aged roughly 6 to 95 years, were included as donors. Around 9.9 milliliters of peripheral blood were collected from each donor into EDTA-treated Vacutainer tubes. Ficoll-Paque density-gradient centrifugation was used to isolate PBMCs, with at least 7 million per sample. Trizol reagent was used to extract total RNA from PBMCs, with at least 5 micrograms per sample. Naive CD45RAhigh/CD27high T cell percentages were measured by flow cytometry on a PBMC aliquot from every donor. The sample holds a few counts of this clonotype. The antigen it binds to is not known. One base away there is no much larger clone; base qualities are not given.

The sequencing sample was made of blood. The clonotype was recovered from a woman aged 35 to 49 in good health. The V gene is TRBV4-2 and the J gene is TRBJ2-1, with no D gene named confidently. In nucleotide form, the sequence is TGTGCCAGCAGCCAAGTATCGGGTCTCCAGTCCGGTGAGCAGTTCTTC. This yields the protein CASSQVSGLQSGEQFF.